This T cell receptor (beta chain) is drawn from a study of blood T cell repertoires in COVID-19. Overall study: Italy, Spain and the United States were the sources of the convalescent and acute COVID-19 samples. Sources were T cells, B-cell-depleted T cells, or PBMCs; the material itself was cDNA or gDNA.

Germline values: CDR1 SGHKS, CDR2 YYEKEE (reference sequence). V lost 2 bases to trimming and J lost 9 bases; unmatched junction nucleotides: 10. This CDR3 spans 16 amino acids. In Seattle, patients joined the study during active infection and were tracked longitudinally. Source study methods: For nucleated cells, counts were estimated from reference gene primer amplification. Using immunoSEQ multiplex PCR, the repertoire was profiled, and TCRdb retains in-frame clones only, with some absent. The D gene and trimming were derived from the DNA, and the V and J assignments and clone size from that table. The sample contains some 240,000 clones, 85% of which appear only once. This clone showed up just once.

Sequencing input: peripheral blood. The TCR comes from a woman between 65 and 79 years old with COVID-19, enrolled during active disease. This chain joins TRBV5-5 and TRBJ2-1; 11 nucleotides align to TRBD2. CDR3 nucleotide sequence: TGTGCCAGCAGCTTAACTAGCGGGAGCGGGTTACCTGAGCAGTTCTTC. It translates to CASSLTSGSGLPEQFF.